This T cell receptor beta chain was sequenced in a study of shared clonotypes between healthy human individuals (dated by TCRdb to the early 2020s). Background on the whole study: The cohort included three men and two women between 18 and 49 years of age. Blood TCR repertoires of a handful of healthy adults were deeply sequenced to estimate repertoire size and the extent of clonotype sharing between individuals. Per donor, three plates each were used for CD4 naive and CD4 memory, two for CD8 naive, and one for CD8 memory. Between about 0.8 and 9 billion PBMCs per donor were obtained by leukapheresis. To increase sequencing depth and limit assay-specific biases, different laboratories used diverse techniques to prepare libraries and sequence TCR repertoires.

Donors were healthy HIV-negative adults with no recently reported acute infections or vaccinations. All donors were Caucasian adults living in Nashville, Tennessee, USA. Magnetic negative selection was used to enrich CD4+ T cells, after which naive cells were positively selected on CD45RA and the negative fraction became the memory subset. After blood collection by leukapheresis, PBMCs were isolated using Ficoll-Histopaque density gradient centrifugation and then cryopreserved in the vapor phase of liquid nitrogen. Analytical flow cytometry was used to check the purity and quantity of every magnetically sorted T cell population. Each sorted fraction had its genomic DNA isolated and then quantified by UV absorbance on a Nanodrop 2000c. Reading the germline V gene gives CDR1 SGHTA and CDR2 FQGTGA. V lost 5 bases and J lost 3 bases; the stretch between them is 13 bases long. The CDR3 runs 14 amino acids, cysteine and phenylalanine included. CDR3 DNA only is kept here, 42 bases in frame from base 1.

Overall study outcomes, separate from this receptor: Sampling was limited to blood, and TCR repertoires in tissue likely differ from TCR repertoires in blood. Naive subsets generally had larger estimated clonotype richness than memory subsets did. Even with the large sequencing depth, rarefaction of the sorted-subset datasets indicated that sequencing was incomplete. Sharing across a handful of donors was observed for about 5% of naive CD4, 3% to 3.5% of naive CD8, 2% to 2.5% of memory CD4, and about 0.38% of memory CD8 clonotypes. Pairwise subsampling indicated that sequencing depth was expected to affect the degree of clonotype sharing among donors. Because the study included a small number of donors, the genetic and exposure-history diversity represented was limited. Clonotypes shared by all four sorted-subset donors showed higher generation probabilities than non-shared clonotypes.

Using the deep immunoSEQ assay, multiplex PCR amplified TCR CDR3 regions from genomic DNA. Extracted genomic DNA from each cell subset was spread evenly across all wells of several immunoSEQ 96-well plates, with each plate serving as a replicate. For sorted subsets, each replicate PCR was loaded with 200 ng genomic DNA, equivalent to some 31,000 T cell genomes. The purified libraries were quantified using a Qubit 3.0 fluorometer, sized with a Bioanalyzer 2100, and then quantified again using the KAPA Library Quantification kit. Each immunoSEQ 96-well plate was sequenced on its own single-read 150-cycle Illumina NextSeq 550 flow cell. The original pipeline was this. Because the immunoSEQ output included only junctional sequences and no quality scores, the filtering could not be the same as the filtering used for full-length reads. Sequences were annotated with PyIR, a Python wrapper for IgBLAST v1.9, using IMGT germline references to assign V/J genes and CDR3. Reads with weak V/J assignments (E-value above 1e-6), missing CDR3, stop codons, out-of-frame junctions, or ambiguous translated residues were removed. A V3J clonotype was defined by an identical inferred V gene, J gene, and CDR3 amino acid sequence. The percentage overlap between two repertoires was calculated by dividing the number of shared unique clonotypes by the size of the smaller repertoire. RTK rarefaction, the Chao1 estimator, and Recon v2.1 estimates of unobserved clonotypes were used to assess repertoire richness. Generation probabilities for all TCRbeta clonotypes obtained by the gDNA method from four donors were computed using OLGA. TCRdb mirrors the immuneACCESS table, restricted to in-frame sequences. Some clones are absent from its copies; in checked studies, under half trace to an unresolved V gene, and the reason for the others is unknown. The V and J calls and the clone size are those of that table, but D and trimming were determined from the DNA. The sample contains over a million clones, about 70% of them found a single time. The ten largest clonotypes hold roughly 1.5% of the sample.

A word on this clone: Its recognized antigen is unknown. No much larger clone is present one base from it, and per-base qualities are unavailable.

The V and J segments used are TRBV7-3 and TRBJ1-1; no confident D gene assignment can be made. The sample taken for sequencing was memory CD4+ T cells sorted from blood. The cell subset or site label, read with the paper, signifies: CD45RA-negative fraction. The receptor comes from a young man in good health. The encoded CDR3 is CASSPRVGDTEAFF. The bases read TGTGCCAGCAGCCCCCGGGTCGGGGACACTGAAGCTTTCTTT.